The 26 T cell receptor beta chains reported below all come from one sample, sequenced in a study of CD8 T cells in Susac syndrome. With random hexamers, reverse transcription was performed on about 0.5 to 1 ug of RNA. TCRdb reprocessed the immunoSEQ multiplex PCR reads with MiXCR, giving one entry per CDR3 protein. Among 100,000 to 150,000 distinct CDR3 sequences listed, around 94% were seen once. Sequenced material: CD4+ T cells from PBMCs. Receptors were obtained from a human donor in good health.

V is TRBV28 and J is TRBJ1-2; D may be TRBD1 (5 bases). V was shortened by 5 bases and J by 3 bases, with 13 bases between the two germline ends. CDR1 and CDR2 from the germline V gene are MDHEN and SYDVKM. The CDR3 is 14 amino acids. This CDR3 is CASSPGRKDYGYTF. CDR3 DNA: TGTGCCAGCAGTCCAGGGAGGAAGGACTATGGCTACACCTTC.

The DNA for the CDR3 is TGTGCCAGCCAAAGGGCACTCTCCTACGAGCAGTACTTC. Translated: CASQRALSYEQYF. The chain carries TRBV6-2 or TRBV6-3 and TRBJ2-7; D is unclear. CDR1 is MNHEY, CDR2 SVGEGT, per germline. V was clipped by 8 bases and J by 0 bases, with 11 bases between them. The CDR3 loop spans 13 amino acids.

This rearrangement joins TRBV20-1 to TRBJ2-1; a weak D match, TRBD2 (5 bases). Germline V gives CDR1 DFQATT, CDR2 SNEGSKA (reference sequence). The CDR3 is made up of 14 amino acids. V dropped 4 bases and J dropped 8 bases, with 18 bases sitting between them. The CDR3 loop reads CSAKGSPTIDEQFF. In DNA form, the CDR3 reads TGCAGTGCTAAAGGGAGCCCCACAATCGATGAGCAGTTCTTC.

The chain carries TRBV20-1 and TRBJ2-7, with no clear D. The germline V and J ends were trimmed by 3 bases and 0 bases, with 6 bases remaining between them. CDR3 length: 12 residues. Germline CDR1 is DFQATT and CDR2 is SNEGSKA (reference sequence). The DNA of the CDR3 is TGCAGTGCTAGGGCGGACTCCTACGAGCAGTACTTC. This translates into CSARADSYEQYF.

The chain carries TRBV30 and TRBJ2-3; D could derive from TRBD1 or TRBD2 (6 bases each). This CDR3 spans 15 amino acids. Per germline, CDR1 GTSNPN and CDR2 SVGIG (reference sequence). Trimming left V 5 bases short and J 0 bases short, with 15 bases between. The CDR3 region is CAWSPGAPSTDTQYF. The CDR3 DNA sequence: TGTGCCTGGTCTCCGGGGGCGCCGAGCACAGATACGCAGTATTTT.

This clonotype was seen only a few times. The CDR3 reads CASSLVSGGYNEQFF. In DNA form, the CDR3 reads TGCGCCAGCAGCTTGGTTAGCGGGGGTTACAATGAGCAGTTCTTC. The chain is built from TRBV5-1 and TRBJ2-1; 9 bases are a match to TRBD2. This CDR3 comprises 15 residues. Germline CDR1 is SGHRS and CDR2 is YFSETQ. Losses at the gene ends were 0 bases for V and 4 bases for J; bases not matched to a gene: 2. Variable domain in full (rest from reference TRBV5-1 and TRBJ2-1): KAGVTQTPRYLIKTRGQQVTLSCSPISGHRSVSWYQQTPGQGLQFLFEYFSETQRNKGNFPGRFSGRQFSNSRSEMNVSTLELGDSALYLCASSLVSGGYNEQFFGPGTRLTVL.

The chain recombines TRBV20-1 with TRBJ2-1; tentatively, D is TRBD2 (5 bases). Germline CDR1 reads DFQATT; CDR2 reads SNEGSKA (reference sequence). V dropped 3 bases and J dropped 2 bases, with 8 bases sitting between them. The CDR3 is 13 residues long. For the CDR3, the DNA is TGCAGTGCTAGCGGGGATACCTACAATGAGCAGTTCTTC. It translates to CSASGDTYNEQFF.

This rearrangement joins TRBV7-2 to TRBJ1-2, with TRBD1 identical over 12 bases. Germline V gene data show CDR1 as SGHTA and CDR2 as FQGNSA. The CDR3 contains 16 residues. V lost 5 bases and J lost 4; bases outside the gene matches: 8. CDR3 region: CASSPFGTGGSYGYTF. As DNA, the CDR3 is TGTGCCAGCAGCCCATTCGGGACAGGGGGCAGCTATGGCTACACCTTC. The full variable domain, completed using reference TRBV7-2 and TRBJ1-2, is GAGVSQSPSNKVTEKGKDVELRCDPISGHTALYWYRQSLGQGLEFLIYFQGNSAPDKSGLPSDRFSAERTGGSVSTLTIQRTQQEDSAVYLCASSPFGTGGSYGYTFGSGTRLTVV.

Only one count was recorded for this clonotype. This rearrangement joins TRBV6-4 to TRBJ2-6; no clear D gene. V lost 8 bases and J lost 3, with 8 bases in between. The CDR3 is made up of 13 amino acids. Germline CDR1 is MRHNA and CDR2 is SNTAGT. DNA of the CDR3: TGTGCCAGCGGGATAATTGGGGCCAACGTCCTGACTTTC. This codes for CASGIIGANVLTF.

In this sample, this clonotype turned up once. The genes are TRBV27 and TRBJ2-4, with 10 nucleotides matching TRBD1. Per germline, CDR1 MNHEY and CDR2 SMNVEV (reference sequence). Trimming at V came to 2 bases and at J to 8 bases, leaving 18 bases not matched to a gene. The CDR3 spans 19 residues. CDR3 in amino acids: CASSLRHPGQGTAWDIQYF. The CDR3 DNA is TGTGCCAGCAGTTTACGGCATCCGGGACAGGGGACCGCGTGGGACATTCAGTACTTC.

The V call is TRBV27, the J call TRBJ1-2; TRBD1 is a possible D gene (5 bases). Per germline, CDR1 MNHEY and CDR2 SMNVEV (reference sequence). There are 12 residues in the CDR3. Trimming took 6 bases from V and 3 from J, leaving 8 bases between them. This CDR3 is CASRGRDYGYTF. The CDR3 DNA reads as TGTGCCAGCAGGGGCAGGGACTATGGCTACACCTTC.

The chain employs TRBV4-3 and TRBJ1-1; 7 bases are a match to TRBD1. Trimming removed 0 bases from V and 0 bases from J; junction bases left unmatched: 1. Germline V CDR1 and CDR2: LGHNA, YSLEER. This CDR3 is 15 amino acids long. CDR3 amino acids: CASSQETGVNTEAFF. CDR3 in DNA: TGCGCCAGCAGCCAAGAAACAGGGGTGAACACTGAAGCTTTCTTT.

V usage is TRBV5-1 and J usage is TRBJ1-1; 9 nucleotides line up with TRBD1. V gave up 4 bases and J gave up 3 bases; unmatched junction bases: 10. The length of the CDR3 is 16 residues. The germline CDR1 and CDR2 sequences are SGHRS and YFSETQ. The CDR3 sequence: CASSAGTGPTYTEAFF. The CDR3 DNA follows: TGCGCCAGCAGCGCGGGGACAGGGCCGACATACACTGAAGCTTTCTTT.

This clonotype occurred once. This chain connects TRBV3-1 to TRBJ1-2; D remains unclear. Trimming took off 6 bases at V and 0 bases at J, with 14 bases between the two ends. Germline V CDR1 and CDR2: LGHDT, YNNKEL (reference sequence). The CDR3 runs 15 residues. DNA of the CDR3: TGTGCCAGCAGTCATGGGCCCCGAACTAACTATGGCTACACCTTC. Amino acid sequence: CASSHGPRTNYGYTF.

The V call is TRBV5-1, the J call TRBJ2-7, with 13 nucleotides matching TRBD2. Germline trimming cut 4 bases from V and 5 bases from J; bases unmatched to any gene: 3. This CDR3 is built from 14 residues. Germline lookup yields CDR1 SGHRS and CDR2 YFSETQ. In DNA form, the CDR3 reads TGCGCCAGCAGCCGGACTAGCGGGAGCCACGAGCAGTACTTC. This encodes CASSRTSGSHEQYF. Together with reference TRBV5-1 and TRBJ2-7, the CDR3 gives the full variable domain: KAGVTQTPRYLIKTRGQQVTLSCSPISGHRSVSWYQQTPGQGLQFLFEYFSETQRNKGNFPGRFSGRQFSNSRSEMNVSTLELGDSALYLCASSRTSGSHEQYFGPGTRLTVT.

The chain carries TRBV19 and TRBJ2-3, with unresolved D. V dropped 5 bases and J dropped 7 bases, with 25 bases sitting between them. Germline CDR1 reads LNHDA; CDR2 reads SQIVND (reference sequence). The CDR3 has 17 amino acids. CDR3 in DNA: TGTGCCAGTAGTGCCCGGAGTGGCGGCGTCTTCATTAATACGCAGTATTTT. The encoded protein is CASSARSGGVFINTQYF. The variable domain in full, with the rest retrieved from reference TRBV19 and TRBJ2-3, is DGGITQSPKYLFRKEGQNVTLSCEQNLNHDAMYWYRQDPGQGLRLIYYSQIVNDFQKGDIAEGYSVSREKKESFPLTVTSAQKNPTAFYLCASSARSGGVFINTQYFGPGTRLTVL.

The chain links TRBV25-1 to TRBJ1-1; D might be TRBD1 (6 bases). Germline assignment: CDR1 MGHDK and CDR2 SYGVNS. V was shortened by 1 base and J by 1 base, with 10 bases between the two germline ends. CDR3 length: 15 amino acids. The CDR3 sequence: CASSESMGANTEAFF. In nucleotides, the CDR3 is TGTGCCAGCAGTGAATCGATGGGGGCGAACACTGAAGCTTTCTTT.

The V and J genes are TRBV6-2 or TRBV6-3 and TRBJ2-6, with D maybe TRBD2 (5 bases). V dropped 1 base and J dropped 1 base, with 8 bases sitting between them. The CDR3 is made up of 16 amino acids. Looked up from germline, CDR1 is MNHEY and CDR2 is SVGEGT. CDR3 nucleotide sequence: TGTGCCAGCAGTTACTATCGAGGGTCTGGGGCCAACGTCCTGACTTTC. As protein: CASSYYRGSGANVLTF.

The chain recombines TRBV3-1 with TRBJ2-2, with 10 bases fitting TRBD2. The CDR3 totals 16 residues. CDR1 LGHDT and CDR2 YNNKEL come from the germline V gene (reference sequence). V trimming: 4 bases; J trimming: 4 bases; junction bases outside the gene matches: 6. For the CDR3, the DNA is TGTGCCAGCAGCCCCGTGGCTAGCGGGAGCACCGGGGAGCTGTTTTTT. It encodes CASSPVASGSTGELFF.

This clonotype came up once. This sequence joins TRBV5-6 and TRBJ2-5; the D gene is possibly TRBD2 (6 bases). The CDR3 has 14 residues. CDR1 and CDR2 (germline): SGHDT, YYEEEE. V shed 0 bases and J shed 7 bases, with 13 bases lying between them. The CDR3 sequence is CASSLVTPGGTQYF. CDR3 DNA: TGTGCCAGCAGCTTGGTGACTCCCGGGGGGACCCAGTACTTC.

This rearrangement joins TRBV4-3 to TRBJ2-1; D is unclear. The V end lost 0 bases, the J end lost 0 bases, and 12 bases lay between the germline ends. Germline CDR1 reads LGHNA; CDR2 reads YSLEER. This CDR3 is built from 17 residues. This chain's CDR3 is CASSQDLVANSYNEQFF. The CDR3 nucleotides are TGCGCCAGCAGCCAAGATCTTGTGGCAAACTCCTACAATGAGCAGTTCTTC.

This chain uses TRBV28 with TRBJ2-5, with D uncertain. The CDR3 is 12 residues long. Germline assignment: CDR1 MDHEN and CDR2 SYDVKM. V shed 5 bases and J shed 9 bases, with 13 bases lying between them. This CDR3 is CASSTTRMAQYF. In nucleotides, the CDR3 is TGTGCCAGCAGTACGACTCGAATGGCCCAGTACTTC.

The chain carries TRBV5-1 and TRBJ2-5; D possibly corresponds to TRBD2 (5 bases). This CDR3 comprises 18 residues. Trimming cost V 6 bases and J 7 bases, with 31 bases left between them. Germline V gene lookup returns CDR1 SGHRS and CDR2 YFSETQ. The CDR3 coding sequence is TGCGCCAGCAAGAGTCGCCCGACGGGGAACTTCCAAGAAGCGACCCAGTACTTC. Translated, it gives CASKSRPTGNFQEATQYF.

The chain recombines TRBV13 with TRBJ1-4; unclear D gene. Germline values: CDR1 PRHDT, CDR2 FYEKMQ (reference sequence). V lost 5 bases and J 7 bases, leaving 17 bases between the germline ends. The CDR3 contains 15 residues. CDR3 region: CASSPRVGGFEKLFF. The CDR3 DNA reads TGTGCCAGCAGCCCCCGAGTTGGTGGGTTTGAAAAACTGTTTTTT.

The gene calls are TRBV29-1 and TRBJ2-1, with TRBD2 identical over 7 bases. CDR3 size: 16 residues. Germline CDR1 reads SQVTM; CDR2 reads ANQGSEA. Unmatched junction bases numbered 14, after V lost 3 bases and J lost 6 bases. The CDR3 nucleotides read TGCAGCGTTGAGGTGGCGGGAGCTCCGGGACGCAATGAGCAGTTCTTC. Translation gives CSVEVAGAPGRNEQFF.

This sequence joins TRBV7-9 and TRBJ2-7, with 7 bases lining up with TRBD1. The CDR3 has 14 residues. Trimming took 5 bases from V and 0 from J; bases not matched to a gene: 4. The V gene's germline CDR1 is SEHNR and CDR2 FQNEAQ (reference sequence). Written as DNA, the CDR3 is TGTGCCAGCAGCACACAGGGGCCCTCCTACGAGCAGTACTTC. It is translated as CASSTQGPSYEQYF.